These T cell receptor beta chains were read from a single sample in a study of beta chain features in type 1 diabetes. Libraries were prepared by immunoSEQ multiplex PCR; TCRdb keeps only in-frame clonotypes and omits some of them. Here the sample spans some 230,000 clones, 9% to 10% being singletons. The specimen was naive CD4+ T cells from blood. The receptor source for this set is a woman aged 18 to 35 in good health. The CDR3 runs from the conserved cysteine through the conserved F or W. Each record gives: V gene, D gene, clone size, J gene, CDR3 DNA, CDR3 protein. The D gene is left open where the match is weak. A clone size is listed for some rows: how often the clone was seen (once, few, many), or a class if it is expanded.

>TRBV10-3|TRBD1|.|TRBJ1-1
TGTGCCATCAGCCGACTTTTCGACAGGGGGAACACTGAAGCTTTCTTT
CAISRLFDRGNTEAFF
>TRBV2|TRBD1|few|TRBJ1-4
TGTGCCAGCAGTGAAGGGACAGGGGTTAGAGAAAAACTGTTTTTT
CASSEGTGVREKLFF
>TRBV19|.|.|TRBJ2-7
TGTGCCAGTAGCCATCCTCCGGGACACAACTCCTACGAGCAGTACTTC
CASSHPPGHNSYEQYF
>TRBV29-1|TRBD2|few|TRBJ2-3
TGCAGCGTTGCTAGCGGGAATACAGATACGCAGTATTTT
CSVASGNTDTQYF
>TRBV6-6|.|.|TRBJ2-7
TGTGCCAGCAGTGGGTCGGGGGTCCTCTACGAGCAGTACTTC
CASSGSGVLYEQYF
>TRBV4-1|TRBD2|many|TRBJ2-3
TGCGCCAGCAGGGACCTAGCGGGGGGCACAGATACGCAGTATTTT
CASRDLAGGTDTQYF
>TRBV18|.|.|TRBJ1-2
TGTGCCAGCTCACCTAGCGACCACCCCGGCGATGGCTACACCTTC
CASSPSDHPGDGYTF
>TRBV5-1|.|.|TRBJ2-5
TGCGCCAGCAGCACGAGTGGCCAAGAGACCCAGTACTTC
CASSTSGQETQYF
>TRBV4-1|.|few|TRBJ2-6
TGCGCCAGCAGCCAACCCCTAGCTTCGGGGGCCAACGTCCTGACTTTC
CASSQPLASGANVLTF
>TRBV30|.|few|TRBJ1-1
TGTGCCTGGAGCGGCGGGGAATGGACTGAAGCTTTCTTT
CAWSGGEWTEAFF
>TRBV5-4|TRBD1|few|TRBJ2-7
TGTGCCAGCAGCTTTGACAGGGGTAACTACGAGCAGTACTTC
CASSFDRGNYEQYF
>TRBV7-6|.|few|TRBJ2-1
TGTGCCAGCAGCTTAGTGCTCGCCCCCCGTCGAGGTGAGCAGTTCTTC
CASSLVLAPRRGEQFF
>TRBV9|TRBD1|.|TRBJ1-1
TGTGCCAGCAGCGCCAAGACAGGGGGGGACACTGAAGCTTTCTTT
CASSAKTGGDTEAFF
>TRBV5-1|.|few|TRBJ2-1
TGCGCCAGCAGCTTGTTACCCCGGGACTACAATGAGCAGTTCTTC
CASSLLPRDYNEQFF
>TRBV6-1|.|.|TRBJ1-1
TGTGCCAGCAGGGCTAGGGAGCCAGAAGCTTTCTTT
CASRAREPEAFF
>TRBV6-5|.|few|TRBJ1-2
TGTGCCACAGCAACTAGGGCAGATACCTATGGCTACACCTTC
CATATRADTYGYTF
>TRBV2|.|.|TRBJ1-5
TGTGCCAGCAGTGAAGCGGGGGGGTTTGGCAATCAGCCCCAGCATTTT
CASSEAGGFGNQPQHF
>TRBV9|TRBD1|few|TRBJ1-3
TGTGCCAGCAGCATCCGGGACAGAGGCCTCTCTGGAAACACCATATATTTT
CASSIRDRGLSGNTIYF
>TRBV7-8|.|.|TRBJ2-7
TGTGCCAGCAGCCGAAATCGGGATAGCTCCTACGAGCAGTACTTC
CASSRNRDSSYEQYF
>TRBV29-1|.|many|TRBJ1-2
TGCAGCGTTATTTCTGTCGGGTGGTACACCTTC
CSVISVGWYTF
>TRBV7-2|TRBD2|.|TRBJ2-1
TGTGCCAGCAGCTTTTTAGCGGGAGGCGGTGAGCAGTTCTTC
CASSFLAGGGEQFF
>TRBV19|.|.|TRBJ1-1
TGTGCCAGTGCGGGCAGGCTGGGAGACCAAGCTTTCTTT
CASAGRLGDQAFF
>TRBV29-1|.|many|TRBJ2-7
TGCAGCGTTGTTGGGGGGGCGAGCAACTACGAGCAGTACTTC
CSVVGGASNYEQYF
>TRBV2|.|.|TRBJ1-5
TGTGCCAGCGGTCAGGGCGGCTATAGCAATCAGCCCCAGCATTTT
CASGQGGYSNQPQHF
>TRBV7-9|.|few|TRBJ2-7
TGTGCCAGCAGCTACCCTCCGGTCGAGCAGTACTTC
CASSYPPVEQYF
>TRBV6-5|.|.|TRBJ1-2
TGTGCCAGCAGTCCCAGGCCTAACTATGGCTACACCTTC
CASSPRPNYGYTF
>TRBV5-4|.|.|TRBJ2-6
TGTGCCAGCAGCTCCCCAGGGCGGTCTAACGTCCTGACTTTC
CASSSPGRSNVLTF
>TRBV30|TRBD1|few|TRBJ2-7
TGTGCCTGGAGTGTTAGCGCAGGGGGTTTTGGGCAGTACTTC
CAWSVSAGGFGQYF
>TRBV2|TRBD1|.|TRBJ2-7
TGTGCCAGCCCGCCAACAGGGGGTACCTACGAGCAGTACTTC
CASPPTGGTYEQYF
>TRBV28|TRBD1|few|TRBJ2-1
TGTGCCAGCAGTTTCCAGGGGGCCGGAAGGGAATGGGAGCAGTTCTTC
CASSFQGAGREWEQFF
>TRBV5-1|.|.|TRBJ2-2
TGCGCCAGCAGCCCCGGCTCGGGGTGGTCCGGGGAGCTGTTTTTT
CASSPGSGWSGELFF
>TRBV9|.|many|TRBJ2-1
TGTGCCAGCAGCGTAGGGGCAGGGGACCACAATGAGCAGTTCTTC
CASSVGAGDHNEQFF
>TRBV4-1|.|few|TRBJ2-5
TGCGCCAGCAGCCAAGGGCAGGGGAGAGAGACCCAGTACTTC
CASSQGQGRETQYF
>TRBV7-2|.|few|TRBJ2-2
TGTGCCAGCAGCTTACAGTGGAACACCGGGGAGCTGTTTTTT
CASSLQWNTGELFF
>TRBV4-2|TRBD1|.|TRBJ2-7
TGTGCCAGCAGCCAAGCGGCCGGGACAGGCTACGAGCAGTACTTC
CASSQAAGTGYEQYF
>TRBV9|TRBD1|.|TRBJ1-6
TGTGCCAGCAGTTCTACAGGGGTCCCTAATTCACCCCTCCACTTT
CASSSTGVPNSPLHF
>TRBV4-1|TRBD2|.|TRBJ2-3
TGCGCCAGCAGCCAAGAAGGATTGGCGGGAGTTTTCACAGATACGCAGTATTTT
CASSQEGLAGVFTDTQYF
>TRBV6-5|TRBD1|few|TRBJ2-3
TGTGCCAGCAGTTCGACAGGGGGCACAGATACGCAGTATTTT
CASSSTGGTDTQYF
>TRBV5-1|TRBD2|few|TRBJ2-5
TGCGCCAGCAGCTTAGGACTAGCGGGGGGACAAGAGACCCAGTACTTC
CASSLGLAGGQETQYF
>TRBV4-1|.|few|TRBJ2-3
TGCGCCAGCAGCCTAAGTGGTACCGGTGGTTTGCGAGATACGCAGTATTTT
CASSLSGTGGLRDTQYF
>TRBV27|.|few|TRBJ2-3
TGTGCCAGCAGTTTATCCCCCCCGGGAGCCAGGAAAGATACGCAGTATTTT
CASSLSPPGARKDTQYF
>TRBV30|.|.|TRBJ2-7
TGTGCCTGGAACACAAACAGGGTACCGGACGAGCAGTACTTC
CAWNTNRVPDEQYF
>TRBV5-1|.|.|TRBJ2-7
TGCGCCAGCAGCCCCAACCAACAAGCGAAGTACGAGCAGTACTTC
CASSPNQQAKYEQYF
>TRBV7-8|.|few|TRBJ1-1
TGTGCCAGCAGCTTAGGCAGGGTGAGCACTGAAGCTTTCTTT
CASSLGRVSTEAFF
>TRBV5-6|.|.|TRBJ2-3
TGTGCCAGCAGCTTCAGACAGGTTCCTGAGTATTTT
CASSFRQVPEYF
>TRBV2|.|.|TRBJ1-5
TGTGCCAGCAGTGCTCAGGGGAATCGGGGCAATCAGCCCCAGCATTTT
CASSAQGNRGNQPQHF
>TRBV5-1|.|few|TRBJ1-1
TGCGCCAGCAGCTTGGATCCCTTAATGAACACTGAAGCTTTCTTT
CASSLDPLMNTEAFF
>TRBV21-1|.|.|TRBJ2-7
TGTGCCAGCAGCAAACCTCGTTGGCAGGTCGTCCGCGAGCAGTACTTC
CASSKPRWQVVREQYF
>TRBV30|TRBD1|few|TRBJ1-2
TGTGCCTGGAGTCCGCAACAGGGGGCGCTGAACTATGGCTACACCTTC
CAWSPQQGALNYGYTF
>TRBV7-2|.|few|TRBJ1-2
TGTGCCAGCAGCTTAACCGGCTATGGCTACACCTTC
CASSLTGYGYTF
>TRBV12-5|TRBD1|.|TRBJ2-7
TGTGCTAGTGGTTTGCCGGGACAGGGATACGAGCAGTACTTC
CASGLPGQGYEQYF
>TRBV30|.|few|TRBJ1-1
TGTGCCTGGAGTAAGAGCTTGAACACTGAAGCTTTCTTT
CAWSKSLNTEAFF